This T cell receptor (beta chain) derives from a study of shared clonotypes between healthy human individuals. Across the study: A donor's plate count was three for CD4 naive and three for CD4 memory; CD8 naive had two and CD8 memory one. Study-wide results and limits: Collection of samples was limited to blood; tissue repertoires likely differ. Rarefaction showed sorted-subset sequencing was incomplete despite large depth. For naive CD4 cells, roughly 5.5% of clonotypes were shared across a handful of donors.

The assay was immunoSEQ multiplex PCR, and TCRdb's table has in-frame clones only and misses some. Of about 110,000 clones in the sample, roughly two thirds were seen once. As concerns this clone: What it binds is not known.

The CDR3 contains 16 residues. Per the germline V gene, CDR1 is MNHNY and CDR2 is SVGAGI (reference sequence). V gave up 5 bases and J gave up 2 bases, with 16 bases separating them. This TCR came from a woman aged 25 to 39 in good health. What was sequenced was memory CD8+ T cells sorted from blood. This sample's subset: CD45RO+ cells pooled with CCR7-negative TemRA cells. The rearrangement links TRBV6-6 to TRBJ1-5; D is possibly TRBD1 (5 bases). Written as DNA, the CDR3 is TGTGCCAGCAGTCCCTCAGCCGGGGCAGGCAATCAGCCCCAGCATTTT. This sequence encodes CASSPSAGAGNQPQHF.